This T cell receptor beta chain stems from a study of T cells after yellow fever vaccination. Study conclusions and caveats: CD4 and CD8 compartments shared a small share of clonotypes, likely from convergent recombination. Reappearance after the booster was observed for most primary-vaccination clones (about 97% CD4, over 75% CD8).

CDR1 is SSHAT and CDR2 is FNYEAQ in the germline V gene (reference sequence). CDR3 size: 15 residues. TCRdb itself ran the 5' RACE reads through MiXCR, one entry per CDR3 protein. Among under 600,000 distinct CDR3 sequences listed, roughly 14% were seen once. This clonotype was detected only a few times. Its specificity is unknown. A junction boundary mismatches the germline segment, possibly from a read error. The sequence derives from a man younger than 40 who received the YFV17D yellow fever vaccine. This chain uses TRBV7-7 with TRBJ2-2; D is tentatively TRBD1 or TRBD2 (5 bases each). The sample consisted of PBMCs, taken on the day of the yellow fever booster vaccination. The CDR3 region has the DNA TGTGCTAGCAGCTTGGGACCCGGGGTCACCGGGGAGCTGTTTTTT. Translated: CASSLGPGVTGELFF.